The entry below describes one TCR beta chain. Several immunoSEQ plates held equal portions of the genomic DNA taken from each subset. Here immunoSEQ multiplex PCR was the method, and the copy in TCRdb shows in-frame clones only, minus some. The data show about 2.1 million clones, more than 85% seen once. The data originate from a study of shared clonotypes between healthy human individuals. Study details: The study drew on two women and three men aged 18 to 49 as donors. CD4 naive and memory got three plates each, CD8 naive two, CD8 memory one.

The CDR3 runs 18 residues. Between the trimmed V and J ends, which lost 0 bases and 4 bases, there was a span of 18 bases. CDR1 is LGHNA and CDR2 is YNFKEQ in the germline V gene. The naive CD8 subset, CD45RO-negative cells positively selected for CCR7, excluded terminally differentiated effector memory CD45RA+ cells. All participating donors were Caucasian adults from Nashville, Tennessee. This chain joins TRBV4-2 and TRBJ2-2, with D possibly being TRBD2 (6 bases). This sequence was found in a man aged 18-30 years in good health. Some clones in this sample may be carry-over from other donors' samples. Specimen: naive CD8+ T cells from PBMCs. In DNA form, the CDR3 reads TGTGCCAGCAGCCAAGAGATGCCCATGGGGGGTGGCACCGGGGAGCTGTTTTTT. As protein: CASSQEMPMGGGTGELFF.